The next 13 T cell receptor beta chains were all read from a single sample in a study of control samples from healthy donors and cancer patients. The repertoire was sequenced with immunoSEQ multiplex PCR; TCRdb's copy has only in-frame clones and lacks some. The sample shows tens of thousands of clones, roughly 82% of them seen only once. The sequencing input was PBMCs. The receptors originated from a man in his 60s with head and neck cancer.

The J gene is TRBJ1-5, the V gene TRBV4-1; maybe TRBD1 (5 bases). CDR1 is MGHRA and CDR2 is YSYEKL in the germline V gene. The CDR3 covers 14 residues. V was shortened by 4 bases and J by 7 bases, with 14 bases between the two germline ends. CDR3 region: CASSPSSQGQPQHF. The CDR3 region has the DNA TGCGCCAGCAGCCCATCAAGCCAGGGCCAGCCCCAGCATTTT.

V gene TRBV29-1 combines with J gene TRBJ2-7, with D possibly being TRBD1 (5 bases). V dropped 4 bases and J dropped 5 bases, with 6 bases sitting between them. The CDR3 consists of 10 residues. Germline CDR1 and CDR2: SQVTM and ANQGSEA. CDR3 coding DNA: TGCAGCGTTGGACAGAACGAGCAGTACTTC. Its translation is CSVGQNEQYF.

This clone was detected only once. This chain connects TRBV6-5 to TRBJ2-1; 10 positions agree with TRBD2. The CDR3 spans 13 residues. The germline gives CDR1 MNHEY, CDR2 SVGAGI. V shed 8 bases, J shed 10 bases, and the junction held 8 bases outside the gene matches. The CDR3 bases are TGTGCCAGCCGACTAGCGGGCCAATCCGAGCAGTTCTTC. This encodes CASRLAGQSEQFF.

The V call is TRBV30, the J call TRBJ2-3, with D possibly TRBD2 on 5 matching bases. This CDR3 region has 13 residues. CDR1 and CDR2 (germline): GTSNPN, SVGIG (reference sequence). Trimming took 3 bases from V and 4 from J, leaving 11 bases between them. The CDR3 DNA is TGTGCCTGGAGGTACTACGGGGCAGATACGCAGTATTTT. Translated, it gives CAWRYYGADTQYF.

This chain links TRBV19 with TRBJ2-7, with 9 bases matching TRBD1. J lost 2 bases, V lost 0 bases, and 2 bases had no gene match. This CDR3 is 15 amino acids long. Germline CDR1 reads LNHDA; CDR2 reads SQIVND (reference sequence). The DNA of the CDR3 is TGTGCCAGTAGTATAGAGGGGACAGGGACCTACGAGCAGTACTTC. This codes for CASSIEGTGTYEQYF.

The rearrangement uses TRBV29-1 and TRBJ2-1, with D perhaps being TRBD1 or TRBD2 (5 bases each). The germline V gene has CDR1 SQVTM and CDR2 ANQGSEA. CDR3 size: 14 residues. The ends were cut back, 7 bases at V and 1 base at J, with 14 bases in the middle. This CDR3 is CSAKGSRSYNEQFF. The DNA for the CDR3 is TGCAGCGCCAAGGGGAGTAGGTCCTACAATGAGCAGTTCTTC.

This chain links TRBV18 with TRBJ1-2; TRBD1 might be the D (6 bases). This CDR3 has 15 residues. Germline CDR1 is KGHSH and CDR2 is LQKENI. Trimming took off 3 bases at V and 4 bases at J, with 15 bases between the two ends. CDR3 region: CASSPETGGSYGYTF. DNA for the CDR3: TGTGCCAGCTCACCTGAGACAGGCGGATCCTATGGCTACACCTTC. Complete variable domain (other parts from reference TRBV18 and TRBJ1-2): NAGVMQNPRHLVRRRGQEARLRCSPMKGHSHVYWYRQLPEEGLKFMVYLQKENIIDESGMPKERFSAEFPKEGPSILRIQQVVRGDSAAYFCASSPETGGSYGYTFGSGTRLTVV.

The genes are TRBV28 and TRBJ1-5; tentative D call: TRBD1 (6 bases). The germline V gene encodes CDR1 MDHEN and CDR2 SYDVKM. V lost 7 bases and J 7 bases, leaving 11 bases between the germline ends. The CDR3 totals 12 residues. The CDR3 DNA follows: TGTGCCAGCACCCCAGGGGCACAGCCCCAGCATTTT. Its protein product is CASTPGAQPQHF.

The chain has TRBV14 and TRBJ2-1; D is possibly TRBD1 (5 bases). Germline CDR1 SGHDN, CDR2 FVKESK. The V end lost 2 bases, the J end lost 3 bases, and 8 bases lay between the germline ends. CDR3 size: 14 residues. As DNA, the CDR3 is TGTGCCAGCAGCCAATCGACAGTCTACAATGAGCAGTTCTTC. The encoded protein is CASSQSTVYNEQFF.

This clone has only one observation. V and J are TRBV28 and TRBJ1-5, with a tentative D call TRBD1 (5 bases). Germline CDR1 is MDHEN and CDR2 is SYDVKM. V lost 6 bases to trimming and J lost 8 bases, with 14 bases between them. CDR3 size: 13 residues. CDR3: CASSLTALEPQHF. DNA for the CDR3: TGTGCCAGCAGCTTGACAGCTTTGGAGCCCCAGCATTTT.

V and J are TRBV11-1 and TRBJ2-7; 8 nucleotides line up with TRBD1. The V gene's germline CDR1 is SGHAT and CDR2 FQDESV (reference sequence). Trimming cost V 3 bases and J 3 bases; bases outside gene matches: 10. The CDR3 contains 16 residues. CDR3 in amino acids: CASSLPTGEGGYEQYF. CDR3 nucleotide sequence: TGTGCCAGCAGCTTGCCGACAGGGGAAGGAGGCTACGAGCAGTACTTC.

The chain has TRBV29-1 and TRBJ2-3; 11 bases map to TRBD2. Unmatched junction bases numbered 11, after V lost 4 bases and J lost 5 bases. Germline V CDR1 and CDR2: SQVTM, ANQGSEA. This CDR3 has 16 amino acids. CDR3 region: CSVGGILAGGGDTQYF. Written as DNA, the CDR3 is TGCAGCGTTGGGGGAATCCTAGCGGGAGGAGGAGATACGCAGTATTTT.

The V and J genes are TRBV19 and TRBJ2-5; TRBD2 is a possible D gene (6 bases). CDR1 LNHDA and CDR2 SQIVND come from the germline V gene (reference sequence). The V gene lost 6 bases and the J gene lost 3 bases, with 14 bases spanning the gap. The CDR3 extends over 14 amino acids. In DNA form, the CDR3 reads TGTGCCAGTAGCCAGAGACTAGGAAAAGAGACCCAGTACTTC. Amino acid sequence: CASSQRLGKETQYF.